This T cell receptor beta chain was identified in a study of blood T cells in healthy people across ages (dated by TCRdb to 2015 to 2017). The study in broad terms: In model experiments, template switching captured roughly one uniquely barcoded TCR beta cDNA molecule for every two T cells. The study measured age-related changes in TCR beta repertoire diversity using deep sequencing normalized with unique cDNA molecular identifiers. The donors were divided into four age groups: young (average about 16 years), middle-aged (about 40), aged (around 59) and long-lived (about 84). To avoid experimental bias, donors of different ages were randomly spread across the sequencing lanes. Using the same blood draw, the study looked at two additional independent replicas of 1 million unique cDNA reads for two donors, one aged 18 to 29 and the other aged 80 or older.

There are many counts of this clonotype. The specificity of this receptor is unknown. Base qualities are not at hand, and no much larger clone is one base apart. Looking up the germline V gene (reference sequence) yields CDR1 LGHDT and CDR2 YNNKEL. Trimming removed 5 bases from V and 4 bases from J, leaving 11 bases between the germline ends. Spanning cysteine to phenylalanine, the CDR3 consists of 13 amino acids. Here the CDR3 DNA is all that survives: 39 bases in frame from base 1. The library was obtained by 5' RACE. The listed sequencing device is Illumina HiSeq 2500. The second PCR ran for roughly 7 to 11 cycles and used a J-beta primer mix along with a sample-barcoded 5' primer. A template-switch 5' adaptor carrying 12 random nucleotides introduced a unique molecular identifier onto each TCR beta cDNA molecule. At least 2.5 million CDR3-containing paired-end reads were obtained from each sample. All of the RNA was converted into first-strand cDNA using the Mint cDNA synthesis kit, with a TRBC-specific oligonucleotide serving as the primer. All cDNA was treated with uracil-DNA glycosylase and then went through a first 18-cycle PCR with the universal primers M1SS and BC2_uni_R. Per the source publication's procedure: Normalization of each sample was performed by random selection of 1 million high-quality reads, each carrying a distinct molecular identifier. Instead of being binned into consensus sequences, reads with shared molecular identifiers were discarded. MiTCR, set to a Q25 quality threshold and the strictest error-elimination algorithm, was used for CDR3 identification, clonotype clustering and error correction. A nonparametric unseen species model using Euler transformation provided a lower-bound estimate of total TCR beta diversity. Using fastp at Q25 and MiXCR, TCRdb reprocessed the public reads and kept productive beta chains. Rows merge per CDR3 protein into single entries with the most common DNA and genes. TCRdb, not the original authors, processed these V and J calls. This sample holds roughly 790,000 distinct CDR3 sequences; more than 40% were observed only once. Together, the top ten hold 20% to 25% of the sample.

Systemically healthy Caucasian individuals from Russia, some 38 in total and aged about 6 to 100 years, were included as donors. Each donor gave 9 to 10 milliliters of peripheral blood, collected into EDTA-treated Vacutainer tubes. Ficoll-Paque density-gradient centrifugation was used to isolate PBMCs, with at least 6 million obtained per sample. Total RNA, at least 5.5 micrograms per sample, was extracted from PBMCs with Trizol reagent. Naive CD45RAhigh/CD27high T cell percentages were measured by flow cytometry on a PBMC aliquot from every donor. General study outcomes and caveats: Observed TCR beta diversity per million T cells fell roughly linearly with age, and a significant reduction was already apparent by age roughly 40. The CMV infection status of donors was not known, potentially confounding age-related changes in expanded clonotypes. A strong correlation was found between observed TCR beta diversity and the percentage of naive T cells measured by flow cytometry. Because profiling used bulk unsorted PBMCs, naive and antigen-experienced compartments could not be compared conclusively. The long-lived group showed more naive CD4+ T cells, fewer expanded clones and increased TCR diversity than the aged group, suggesting age selection. Estimates of total diversity based on one million sequenced T cells were considered lower bounds and underestimates.

The receptor's source is a woman aged 60-75 years in good health. The material sequenced was blood. This chain joins TRBV3-1 to TRBJ1-2; D gene: possibly TRBD1, on 5 matching bases. The nucleotide sequence is given as TGTGCCAGCAGCAACCGGGACGGCTATGGCTACACCTTC. The resulting protein is CASSNRDGYGYTF.